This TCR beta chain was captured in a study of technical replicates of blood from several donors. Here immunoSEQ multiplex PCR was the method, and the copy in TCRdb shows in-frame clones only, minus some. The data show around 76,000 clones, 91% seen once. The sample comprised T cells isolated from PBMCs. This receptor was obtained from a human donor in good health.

The CDR3 region has the DNA TGCGCCAGCAGTGGAAAGGACAGGTTGGACGGCAATGAGCAGTTCTTC. Residues: CASSGKDRLDGNEQFF. The gene calls are TRBV10-1 and TRBJ2-1; 7 bases align to TRBD1. Germline V CDR1 and CDR2: WNHNN, SYGVQD (reference sequence). Losses at the gene ends were 4 bases for V and 6 bases for J; bases not matched to a gene: 12. This CDR3 contains 16 residues.